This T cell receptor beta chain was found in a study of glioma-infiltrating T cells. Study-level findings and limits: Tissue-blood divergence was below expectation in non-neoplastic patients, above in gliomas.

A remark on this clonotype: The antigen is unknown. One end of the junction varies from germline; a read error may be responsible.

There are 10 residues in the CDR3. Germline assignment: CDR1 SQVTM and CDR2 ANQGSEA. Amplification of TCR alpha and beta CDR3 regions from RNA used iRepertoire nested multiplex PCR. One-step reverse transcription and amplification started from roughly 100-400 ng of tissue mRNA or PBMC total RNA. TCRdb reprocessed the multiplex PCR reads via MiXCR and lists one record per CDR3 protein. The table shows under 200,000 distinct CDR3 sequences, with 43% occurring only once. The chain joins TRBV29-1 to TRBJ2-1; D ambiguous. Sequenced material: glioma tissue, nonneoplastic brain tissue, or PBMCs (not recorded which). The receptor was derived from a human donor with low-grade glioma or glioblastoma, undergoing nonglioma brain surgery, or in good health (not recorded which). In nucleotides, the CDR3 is TGCAGCGCCTCTCACAATGAGGAGTTCTTC. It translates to CSASHNEEFF.